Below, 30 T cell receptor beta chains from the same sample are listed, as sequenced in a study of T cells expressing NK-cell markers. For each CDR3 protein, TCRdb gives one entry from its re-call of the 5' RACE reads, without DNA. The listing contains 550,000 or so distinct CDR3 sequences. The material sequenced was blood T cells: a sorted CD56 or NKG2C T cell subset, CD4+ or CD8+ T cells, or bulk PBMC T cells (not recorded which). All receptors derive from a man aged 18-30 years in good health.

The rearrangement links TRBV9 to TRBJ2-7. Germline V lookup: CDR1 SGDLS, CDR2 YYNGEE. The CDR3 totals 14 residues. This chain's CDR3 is CASSVEAGSYEQYF.

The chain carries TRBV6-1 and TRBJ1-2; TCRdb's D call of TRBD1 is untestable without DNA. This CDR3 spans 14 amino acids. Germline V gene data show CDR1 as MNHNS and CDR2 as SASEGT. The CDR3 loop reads CASSDLGDAAGYTF.

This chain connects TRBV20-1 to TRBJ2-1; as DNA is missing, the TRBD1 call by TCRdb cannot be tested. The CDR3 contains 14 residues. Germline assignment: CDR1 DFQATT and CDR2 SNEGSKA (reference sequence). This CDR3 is CSARDWTGTEEQFF.

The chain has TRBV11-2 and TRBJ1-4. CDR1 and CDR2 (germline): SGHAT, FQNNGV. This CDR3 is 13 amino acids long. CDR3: CASTRGGDEKLFF. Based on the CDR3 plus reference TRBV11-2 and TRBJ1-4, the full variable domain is EAGVAQSPRYKIIEKRQSVAFWCNPISGHATLYWYQQILGQGPKLLIQFQNNGVVDDSQLPKDRFSAERLKGVDSTLKIQPAKLEDSAVYLCASTRGGDEKLFFGSGTQLSVL.

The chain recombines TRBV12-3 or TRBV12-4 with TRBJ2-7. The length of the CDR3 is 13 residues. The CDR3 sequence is CASSLDGPYEQYF.

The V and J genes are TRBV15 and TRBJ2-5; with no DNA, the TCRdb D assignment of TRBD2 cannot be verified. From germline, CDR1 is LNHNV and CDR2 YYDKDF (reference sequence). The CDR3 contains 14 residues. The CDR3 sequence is CATSRPGLIETQYF.

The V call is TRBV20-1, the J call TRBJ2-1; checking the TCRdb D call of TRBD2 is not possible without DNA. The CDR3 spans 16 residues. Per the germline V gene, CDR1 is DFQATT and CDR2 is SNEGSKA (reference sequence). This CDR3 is CSAPKAGTIQNNEQFF.

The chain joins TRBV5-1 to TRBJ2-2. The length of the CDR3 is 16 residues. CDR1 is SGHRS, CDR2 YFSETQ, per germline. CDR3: CASSLPPALGPGELFF.

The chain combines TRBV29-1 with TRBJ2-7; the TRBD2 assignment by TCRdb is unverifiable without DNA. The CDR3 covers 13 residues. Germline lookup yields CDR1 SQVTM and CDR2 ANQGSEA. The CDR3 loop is CSVGGLRPSEQYF.

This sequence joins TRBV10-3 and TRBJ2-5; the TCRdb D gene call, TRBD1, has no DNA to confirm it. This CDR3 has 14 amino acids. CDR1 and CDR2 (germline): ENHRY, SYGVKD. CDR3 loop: CAISEAGEVETQYF.

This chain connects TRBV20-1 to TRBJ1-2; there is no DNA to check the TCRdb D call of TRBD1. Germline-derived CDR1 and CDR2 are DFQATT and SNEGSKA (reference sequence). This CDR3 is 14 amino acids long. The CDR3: CSARDDRGFYGYTF.

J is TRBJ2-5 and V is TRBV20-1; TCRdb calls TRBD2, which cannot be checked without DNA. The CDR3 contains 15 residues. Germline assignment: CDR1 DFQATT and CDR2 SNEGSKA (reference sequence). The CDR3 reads CSAIRTSGRSETQYF.

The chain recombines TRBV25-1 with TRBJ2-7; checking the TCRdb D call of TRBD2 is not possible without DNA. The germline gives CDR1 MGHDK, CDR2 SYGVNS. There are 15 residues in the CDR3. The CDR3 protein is CASSEVAGGFSEQYF.

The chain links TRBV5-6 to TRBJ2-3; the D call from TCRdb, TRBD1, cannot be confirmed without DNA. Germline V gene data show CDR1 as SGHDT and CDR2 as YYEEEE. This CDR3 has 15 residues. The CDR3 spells CASSHDRVDTDTQYF. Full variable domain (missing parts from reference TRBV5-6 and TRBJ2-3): DAGVTQSPTHLIKTRGQQVTLRCSPKSGHDTVSWYQQALGQGPQFIFQYYEEEERQRGNFPDRFSGHQFPNYSSELNVNALLLGDSALYLCASSHDRVDTDTQYFGPGTRLTVL.

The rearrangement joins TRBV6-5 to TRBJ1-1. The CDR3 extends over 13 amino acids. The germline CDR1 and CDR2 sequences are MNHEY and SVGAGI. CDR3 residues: CASSLWQDTEAFF.

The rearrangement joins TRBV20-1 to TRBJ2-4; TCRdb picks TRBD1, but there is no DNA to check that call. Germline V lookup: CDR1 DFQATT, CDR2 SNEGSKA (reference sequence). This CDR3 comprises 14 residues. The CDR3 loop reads CSAREDRGQNIQYF.

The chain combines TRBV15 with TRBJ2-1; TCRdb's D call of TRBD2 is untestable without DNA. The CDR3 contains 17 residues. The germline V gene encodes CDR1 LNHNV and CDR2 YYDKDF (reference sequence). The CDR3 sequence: CATSPRLAPSSYNEQFF. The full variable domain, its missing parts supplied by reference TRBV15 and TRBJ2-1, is DAMVIQNPRYQVTQFGKPVTLSCSQTLNHNVMYWYQQKSSQAPKLLFHYYDKDFNNEADTPDNFQSRRPNTSFCFLDIRSPGLGDTAMYLCATSPRLAPSSYNEQFFGPGTRLTVL.

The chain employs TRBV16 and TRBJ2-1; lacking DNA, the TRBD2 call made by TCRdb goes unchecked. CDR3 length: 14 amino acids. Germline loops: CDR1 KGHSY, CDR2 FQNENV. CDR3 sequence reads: CASSPTAGDNEQFF.

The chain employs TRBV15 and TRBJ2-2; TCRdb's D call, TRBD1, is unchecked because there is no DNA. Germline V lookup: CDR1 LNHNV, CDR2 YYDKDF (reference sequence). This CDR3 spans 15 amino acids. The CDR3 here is CATSKGGGGAGELFF.

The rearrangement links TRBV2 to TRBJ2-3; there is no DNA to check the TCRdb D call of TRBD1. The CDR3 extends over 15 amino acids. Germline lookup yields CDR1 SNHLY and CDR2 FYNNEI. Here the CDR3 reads CASSEAPPEADTQYF. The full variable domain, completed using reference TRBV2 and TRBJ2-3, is EPEVTQTPSHQVTQMGQEVILRCVPISNHLYFYWYRQILGQKVEFLVSFYNNEISEKSEIFDDQFSVERPDGSNFTLKIRSTKLEDSAMYFCASSEAPPEADTQYFGPGTRLTVL.

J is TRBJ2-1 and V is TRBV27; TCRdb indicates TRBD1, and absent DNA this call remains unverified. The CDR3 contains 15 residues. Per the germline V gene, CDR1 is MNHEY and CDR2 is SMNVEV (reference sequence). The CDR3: CASSLAGAPRSEQFF.

CDR3 region: CASSLGTGLPGTDTQYF. The V call is TRBV7-2, the J call TRBJ2-3; with no DNA, the TCRdb D assignment of TRBD2 cannot be verified. This CDR3 has 17 residues. Germline values: CDR1 SGHTA, CDR2 FQGNSA.

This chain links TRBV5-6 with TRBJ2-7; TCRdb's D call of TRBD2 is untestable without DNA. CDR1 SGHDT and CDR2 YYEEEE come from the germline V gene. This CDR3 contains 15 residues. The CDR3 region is CASSLAGTPSGEQYF.

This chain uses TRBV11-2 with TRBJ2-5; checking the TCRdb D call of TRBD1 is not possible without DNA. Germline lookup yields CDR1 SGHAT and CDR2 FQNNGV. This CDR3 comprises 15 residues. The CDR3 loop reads CASSAMGRDSETQYF.

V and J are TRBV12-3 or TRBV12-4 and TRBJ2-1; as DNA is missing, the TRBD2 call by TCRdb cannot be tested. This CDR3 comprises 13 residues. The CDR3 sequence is CASTAERRGGQFF.

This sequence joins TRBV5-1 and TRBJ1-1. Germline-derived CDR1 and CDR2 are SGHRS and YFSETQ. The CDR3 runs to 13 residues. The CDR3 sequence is CASSLAEGPGVFF.

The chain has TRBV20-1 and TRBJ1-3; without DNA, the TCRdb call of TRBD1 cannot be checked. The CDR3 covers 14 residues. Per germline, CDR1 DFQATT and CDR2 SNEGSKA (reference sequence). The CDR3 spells CSASTGGRRNTIYF.

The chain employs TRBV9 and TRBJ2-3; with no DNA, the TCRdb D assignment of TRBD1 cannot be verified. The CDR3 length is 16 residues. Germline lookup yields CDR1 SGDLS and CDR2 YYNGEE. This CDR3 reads CASSVAGTPSSDTQYF.

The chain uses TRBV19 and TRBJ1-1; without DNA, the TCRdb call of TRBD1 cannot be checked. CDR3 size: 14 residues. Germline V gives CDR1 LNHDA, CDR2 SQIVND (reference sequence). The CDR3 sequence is CASSTPGGPSEAFF.

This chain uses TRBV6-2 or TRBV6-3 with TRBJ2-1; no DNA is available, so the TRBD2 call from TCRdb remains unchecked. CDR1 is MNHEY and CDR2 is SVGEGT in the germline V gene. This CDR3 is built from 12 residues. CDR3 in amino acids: CASSQRGNEQFF.